This T cell receptor (beta chain) was found in a study of CD8 T cells in ankylosing spondylitis. Study-wide findings and caveats: There was a TCR beta motif, made of several highly homologous variants, that appeared characteristic of ankylosing spondylitis blood. Relatively scarce in peripheral blood, disease-linked clones were CD8+.

In its sample, this clonotype was seen a few times. Its cognate antigen is unknown. After removal of 8 bases from V and 3 bases from J, the junction contained 5 bases not matched to a gene. This CDR3 comprises 13 residues. Germline assignment: CDR1 LNHNV and CDR2 YYDKDF (reference sequence). TCRdb re-derived calls from the 5' RACE reads in MiXCR, one entry per CDR3 protein. The sample gives fewer than 750,000 distinct CDR3 sequences, over 15% of which show up once; roughly a fifth is in the top ten. Specimen: blood, either unsorted or a sorted T cell fraction (not recorded which). This chain connects TRBV15 to TRBJ2-7, with 9 bases identical to TRBD1. The TCR sequence derives from a male donor with ankylosing spondylitis. The CDR3 DNA reads TGTGCCACCGCTACAGGGGGCGGCTACGAGCAGTACTTC. Amino acids: CATATGGGYEQYF.